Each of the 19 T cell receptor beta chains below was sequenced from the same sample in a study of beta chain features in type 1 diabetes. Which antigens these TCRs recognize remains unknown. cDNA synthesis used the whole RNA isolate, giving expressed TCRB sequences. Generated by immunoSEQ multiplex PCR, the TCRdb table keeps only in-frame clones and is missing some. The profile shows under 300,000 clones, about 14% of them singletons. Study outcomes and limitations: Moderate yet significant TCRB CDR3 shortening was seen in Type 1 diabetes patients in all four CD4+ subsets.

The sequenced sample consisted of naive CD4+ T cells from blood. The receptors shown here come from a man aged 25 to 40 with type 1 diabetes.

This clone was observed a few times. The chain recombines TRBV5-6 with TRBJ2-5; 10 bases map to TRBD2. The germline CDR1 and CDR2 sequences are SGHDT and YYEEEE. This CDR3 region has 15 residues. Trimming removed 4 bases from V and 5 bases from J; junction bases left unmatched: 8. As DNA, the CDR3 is TGTGCCAGCAGCCCAGCGGGGGGGCGCGGGGAGACCCAGTACTTC. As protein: CASSPAGGRGETQYF.

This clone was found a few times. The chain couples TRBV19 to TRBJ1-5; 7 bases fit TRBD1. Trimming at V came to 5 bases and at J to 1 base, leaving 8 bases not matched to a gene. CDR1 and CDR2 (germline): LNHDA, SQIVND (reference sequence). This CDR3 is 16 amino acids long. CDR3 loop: CASSLGRGLSNQPQHF. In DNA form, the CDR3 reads TGTGCCAGTAGTCTTGGCAGGGGGTTAAGCAATCAGCCCCAGCATTTT. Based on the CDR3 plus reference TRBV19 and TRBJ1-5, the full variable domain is DGGITQSPKYLFRKEGQNVTLSCEQNLNHDAMYWYRQDPGQGLRLIYYSQIVNDFQKGDIAEGYSVSREKKESFPLTVTSAQKNPTAFYLCASSLGRGLSNQPQHFGDGTRLSIL.

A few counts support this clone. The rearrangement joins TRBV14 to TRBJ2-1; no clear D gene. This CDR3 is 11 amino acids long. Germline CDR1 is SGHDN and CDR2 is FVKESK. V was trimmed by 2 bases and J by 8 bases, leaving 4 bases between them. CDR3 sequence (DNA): TGTGCCAGCAGCCAACCGGATGAGCAGTTCTTC. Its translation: CASSQPDEQFF.

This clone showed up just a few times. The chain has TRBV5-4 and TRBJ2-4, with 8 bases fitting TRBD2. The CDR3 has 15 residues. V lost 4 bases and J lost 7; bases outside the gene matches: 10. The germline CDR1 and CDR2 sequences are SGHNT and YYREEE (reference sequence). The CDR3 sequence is CASSSLLAGPNIQYF. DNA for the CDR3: TGTGCCAGCAGCAGTCTGCTAGCGGGTCCGAACATTCAGTACTTC.

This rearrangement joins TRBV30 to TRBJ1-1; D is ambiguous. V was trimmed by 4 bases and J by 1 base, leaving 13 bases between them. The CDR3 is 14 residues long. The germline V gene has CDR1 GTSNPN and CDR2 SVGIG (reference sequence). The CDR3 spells CAWNFEAPNTEAFF. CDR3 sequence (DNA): TGTGCCTGGAACTTCGAGGCTCCGAACACTGAAGCTTTCTTT.

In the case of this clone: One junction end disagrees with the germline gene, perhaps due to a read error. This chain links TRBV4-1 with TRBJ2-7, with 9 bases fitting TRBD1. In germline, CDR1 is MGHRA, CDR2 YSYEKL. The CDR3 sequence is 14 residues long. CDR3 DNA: TGCGCCAGCAGCCGGGACAGGGTCTCCCACGAGCAGTACTTC. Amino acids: CASSRDRVSHEQYF.

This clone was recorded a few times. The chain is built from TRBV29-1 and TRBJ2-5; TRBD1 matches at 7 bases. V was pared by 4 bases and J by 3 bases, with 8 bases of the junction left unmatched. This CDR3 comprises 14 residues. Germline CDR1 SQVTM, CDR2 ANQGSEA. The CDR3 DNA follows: TGCAGCGTTGGGGGGCAGGGGGTTGAAGAGACCCAGTACTTC. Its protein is CSVGGQGVEETQYF.

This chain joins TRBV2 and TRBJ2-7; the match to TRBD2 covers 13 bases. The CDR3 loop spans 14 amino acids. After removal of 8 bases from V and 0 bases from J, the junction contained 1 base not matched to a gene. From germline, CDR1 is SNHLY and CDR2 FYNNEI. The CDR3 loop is CASRTSGGSYEQYF. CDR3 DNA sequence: TGTGCCAGCCGGACTAGCGGGGGCTCCTACGAGCAGTACTTC.

This CDR3 is CAGTSGGRSEQYF. In DNA form, the CDR3 reads TGTGCCGGTACTAGCGGGGGTCGGTCCGAGCAGTACTTC. The V call is TRBV30, the J call TRBJ2-7; 11 positions agree with TRBD2. The CDR3 contains 13 residues. CDR1 is GTSNPN, CDR2 SVGIG, per germline (reference sequence). Unmatched junction bases numbered 9, after V lost 8 bases and J lost 6 bases. Looking up the rest from reference TRBV30 and TRBJ2-7 gives the full variable domain: SQTIHQWPATLVQPVGSPLSLECTVEGTSNPNLYWYRQAAGRGLQLLFYSVGIGQISSEVPQNLSASRPQDRQFILSSKKLLLSDSGFYLCAGTSGGRSEQYFGPGTRLTVT.

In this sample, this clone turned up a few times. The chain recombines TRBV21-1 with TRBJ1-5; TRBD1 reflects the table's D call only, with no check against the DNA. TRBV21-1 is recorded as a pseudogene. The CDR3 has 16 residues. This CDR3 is CASRKATAYSNQPQHF. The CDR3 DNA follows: TGTGCCAGCAGGAAGGCGACAGCGTATAGCAATCAGCCCCAGCATTTT.

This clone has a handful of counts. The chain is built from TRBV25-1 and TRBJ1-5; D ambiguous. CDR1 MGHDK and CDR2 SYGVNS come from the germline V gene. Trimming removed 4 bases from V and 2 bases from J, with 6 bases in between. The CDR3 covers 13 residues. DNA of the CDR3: TGTGCCAGCAGTGGGCAGGGCAATCAGCCCCAGCATTTT. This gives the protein CASSGQGNQPQHF.

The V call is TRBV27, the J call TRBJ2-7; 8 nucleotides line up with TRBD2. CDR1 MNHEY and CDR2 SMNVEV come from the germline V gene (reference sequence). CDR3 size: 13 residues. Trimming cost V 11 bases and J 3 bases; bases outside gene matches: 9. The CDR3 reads CASAPRGDYEQYF. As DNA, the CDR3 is TGTGCCTCGGCCCCGCGGGGGGACTACGAGCAGTACTTC.

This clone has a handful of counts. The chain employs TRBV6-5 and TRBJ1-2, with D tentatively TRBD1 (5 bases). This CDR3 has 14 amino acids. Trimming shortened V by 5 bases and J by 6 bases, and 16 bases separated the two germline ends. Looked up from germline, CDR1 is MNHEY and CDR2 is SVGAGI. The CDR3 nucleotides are TGTGCCAGCAGTGCCACTCAGGGTGTGGATGGCTACACCTTC. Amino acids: CASSATQGVDGYTF.

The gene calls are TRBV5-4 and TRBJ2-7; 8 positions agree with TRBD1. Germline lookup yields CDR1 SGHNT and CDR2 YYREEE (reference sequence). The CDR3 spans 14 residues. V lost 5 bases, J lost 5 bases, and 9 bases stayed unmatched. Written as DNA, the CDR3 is TGTGCCAGCAGGACAGGACAGGGTTCCAACGAGCAGTACTTC. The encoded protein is CASRTGQGSNEQYF.

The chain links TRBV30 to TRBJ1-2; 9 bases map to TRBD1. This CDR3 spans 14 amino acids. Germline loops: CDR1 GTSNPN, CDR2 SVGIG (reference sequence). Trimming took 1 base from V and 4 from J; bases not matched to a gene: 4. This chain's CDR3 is CAWSGGQGRYGYTF. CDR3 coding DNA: TGTGCCTGGAGTGGGGGACAGGGCCGCTATGGCTACACCTTC.

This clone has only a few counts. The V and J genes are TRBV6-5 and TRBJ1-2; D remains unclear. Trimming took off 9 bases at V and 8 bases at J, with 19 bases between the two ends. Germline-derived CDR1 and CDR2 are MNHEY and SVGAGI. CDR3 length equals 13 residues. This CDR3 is CASSRVSWEGYTF. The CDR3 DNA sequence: TGTGCCAGTTCCAGAGTTAGCTGGGAGGGCTACACCTTC.

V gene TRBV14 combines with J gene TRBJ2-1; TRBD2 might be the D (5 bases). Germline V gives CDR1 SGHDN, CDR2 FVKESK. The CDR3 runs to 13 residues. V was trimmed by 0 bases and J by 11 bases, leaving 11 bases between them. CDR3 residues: CASSQEREGQQFF. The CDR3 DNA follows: TGTGCCAGCAGCCAAGAACGGGAAGGACAGCAGTTCTTC.

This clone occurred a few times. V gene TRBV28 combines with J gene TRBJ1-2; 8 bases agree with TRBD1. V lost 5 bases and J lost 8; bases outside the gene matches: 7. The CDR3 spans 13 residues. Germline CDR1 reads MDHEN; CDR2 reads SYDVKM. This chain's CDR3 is CASSPGQGLGYTF. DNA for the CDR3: TGTGCCAGCAGTCCCGGACAGGGCCTCGGCTACACCTTC.

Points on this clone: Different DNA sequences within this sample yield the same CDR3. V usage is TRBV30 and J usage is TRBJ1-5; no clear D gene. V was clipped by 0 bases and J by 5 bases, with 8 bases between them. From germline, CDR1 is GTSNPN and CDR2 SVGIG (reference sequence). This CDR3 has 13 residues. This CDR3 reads CAWSVQEDQPQHF. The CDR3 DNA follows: TGTGCCTGGAGTGTTCAGGAGGATCAGCCCCAGCATTTT.